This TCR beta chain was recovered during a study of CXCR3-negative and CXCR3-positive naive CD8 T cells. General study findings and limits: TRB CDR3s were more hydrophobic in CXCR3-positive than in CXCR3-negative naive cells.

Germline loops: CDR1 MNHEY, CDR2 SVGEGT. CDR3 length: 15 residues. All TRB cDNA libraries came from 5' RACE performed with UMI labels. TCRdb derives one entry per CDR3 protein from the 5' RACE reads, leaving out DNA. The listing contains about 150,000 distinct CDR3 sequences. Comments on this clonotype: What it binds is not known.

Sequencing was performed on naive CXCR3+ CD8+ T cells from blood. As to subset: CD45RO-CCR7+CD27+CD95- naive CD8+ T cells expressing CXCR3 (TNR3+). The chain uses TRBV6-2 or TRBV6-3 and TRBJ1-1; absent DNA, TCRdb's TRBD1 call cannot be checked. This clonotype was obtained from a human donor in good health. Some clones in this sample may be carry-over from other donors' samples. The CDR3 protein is CASNAGGEVSAEAFF.